What follows are 26 T cell receptor beta chains derived from one specimen sequenced in a study of cytomegalovirus exposure and HLA in healthy donors. PCR used 60 Vbeta primers and 13 Jbeta primers. Measured with immunoSEQ multiplex PCR; TCRdb has only the in-frame clones, and not every one. Of around 150,000 clones listed, nearly 80% are singletons. The material sequenced was PBMCs. These TCRs come from a man between 18 and 35 years old in good health and CMV-seropositive.

The gene calls are TRBV7-3 and TRBJ1-3; 7 nucleotides line up with TRBD1. J lost 0 bases, V lost 2 bases, and 7 bases had no gene match. In germline, CDR1 is SGHTA, CDR2 FQGTGA. CDR3 length: 17 residues. CDR3 residues: CASSLEGTALSGNTIYF. The CDR3 nucleotides are TGTGCCAGCAGCTTAGAAGGGACAGCTCTCTCTGGAAACACCATATATTTT. Drawing the rest from reference TRBV7-3 and TRBJ1-3, the complete variable domain is GAGVSQTPSNKVTEKGKYVELRCDPISGHTALYWYRQSLGQGPEFLIYFQGTGAADDSGLPNDRFFAVRPEGSVSTLKIQRTERGDSAVYLCASSLEGTALSGNTIYFGEGSWLTVV.

This chain uses TRBV7-2 with TRBJ2-1; no clear D. CDR3 length: 15 amino acids. Germline values: CDR1 SGHTA, CDR2 FQGNSA. V lost 1 base and J lost 0, with 7 bases in between. CDR3 amino acids: CASSLVPSSYNEQFF. The CDR3 nucleotides read TGTGCCAGCAGCTTAGTGCCTAGCTCCTACAATGAGCAGTTCTTC.

J is TRBJ1-2 and V is TRBV7-8; D possibly corresponds to TRBD1 (6 bases). V dropped 1 base and J dropped 4 bases, with 10 bases sitting between them. The CDR3 is made up of 14 amino acids. The germline CDR1 and CDR2 sequences are SGHVS and FQNEAQ. CDR3 loop: CASSLDLGAYGYTF. The CDR3 DNA reads TGTGCCAGCAGCTTAGATTTGGGGGCCTATGGCTACACCTTC.

The chain links TRBV15 to TRBJ1-2, with 7 bases fitting TRBD1. V was clipped by 5 bases and J by 2 bases; unmatched bases: 8. This CDR3 comprises 15 residues. Germline loops: CDR1 LNHNV, CDR2 YYDKDF (reference sequence). CDR3 residues: CATSRVGQANYGYTF. In DNA, the CDR3 is TGTGCCACCAGCCGAGTAGGACAGGCCAACTATGGCTACACCTTC.

The chain combines TRBV7-2 with TRBJ2-2; unclear D gene. V was shortened by 5 bases and J by 7 bases, with 5 bases between the two germline ends. The germline V gene has CDR1 SGHTA and CDR2 FQGNSA. This CDR3 contains 11 residues. CDR3 amino acids: CASSPYGELFF. CDR3 bases: TGTGCCAGCAGCCCGTACGGGGAGCTGTTTTTT.

The CDR3 reads CASSLVTGNEKLFF. CDR3 DNA sequence: TGCGCCAGCAGCTTGGTAACGGGAAATGAAAAACTGTTTTTT. The chain combines TRBV5-1 with TRBJ1-4; D gene ambiguous. Deletions cut 0 bases from V and 5 bases from J, with 8 bases between. The CDR3 length is 14 residues. The germline gives CDR1 SGHRS, CDR2 YFSETQ. The full variable domain, rest sourced from reference TRBV5-1 and TRBJ1-4, is KAGVTQTPRYLIKTRGQQVTLSCSPISGHRSVSWYQQTPGQGLQFLFEYFSETQRNKGNFPGRFSGRQFSNSRSEMNVSTLELGDSALYLCASSLVTGNEKLFFGSGTQLSVL.

This chain connects TRBV19 to TRBJ2-3, with 9 bases aligning to TRBD1. Trimming took 5 bases from V and 5 from J; bases not matched to a gene: 11. CDR3 length: 16 amino acids. Germline V gene data show CDR1 as LNHDA and CDR2 as SQIVND (reference sequence). The CDR3 DNA reads as TGTGCCAGTAGTCGGAGCCGGGACAGGGCAATAGATACGCAGTATTTT. This translates into CASSRSRDRAIDTQYF.

The chain is built from TRBV5-5 and TRBJ2-5, with 16 bases fitting TRBD2. The CDR3 totals 16 residues. Germline CDR1 SGHKS, CDR2 YYEKEE (reference sequence). V shed 6 bases, J shed 9 bases, and the junction held 11 bases outside the gene matches. The CDR3 DNA reads TGTGCCAGCACCTCGCCGGGACTAGCGGGGGGGGAGGCCCAGTACTTC. This codes for CASTSPGLAGGEAQYF. Looking up the rest from reference TRBV5-5 and TRBJ2-5 gives the full variable domain: DAGVTQSPTHLIKTRGQQVTLRCSPISGHKSVSWYQQVLGQGPQFIFQYYEKEERGRGNFPDRFSARQFPNYSSELNVNALLLGDSALYLCASTSPGLAGGEAQYFGPGTRLLVL.

The chain uses TRBV27 and TRBJ1-2; D perhaps matches TRBD1 (6 bases). V was clipped by 2 bases and J by 8 bases, with 12 bases between them. The CDR3 is 13 residues long. CDR1 and CDR2 from the germline V gene are MNHEY and SMNVEV (reference sequence). The CDR3 bases are TGTGCCAGCAGTTTAGGGAGGGGGAGGGGCTACACCTTC. This sequence encodes CASSLGRGRGYTF.

CDR3 sequence reads: CASIRAGGPSAGELFF. The CDR3 DNA reads as TGTGCCAGCATACGCGCGGGGGGGCCATCGGCCGGGGAGCTGTTTTTT. The V and J genes are TRBV2 and TRBJ2-2; 9 bases match TRBD2. The CDR3 extends over 16 amino acids. V lost 7 bases and J lost 6; bases outside the gene matches: 12. Germline loops: CDR1 SNHLY, CDR2 FYNNEI.

The V gene is TRBV5-5, the J gene TRBJ2-2; 8 bases align to TRBD2. This CDR3 is built from 16 residues. J gave up 2 bases and V 4 bases, and 7 bases lay outside the gene matches. Looked up from germline, CDR1 is SGHKS and CDR2 is YYEKEE (reference sequence). The CDR3 is CASSLFGTSNTGELFF. The CDR3 nucleotides read TGTGCCAGCAGCCTATTCGGGACTAGTAACACCGGGGAGCTGTTTTTT.

CDR3 in DNA: TGTGCCAGCAGCTTAGGACTAGCGGAAATTAATGAGCAGTTCTTC. Protein product: CASSLGLAEINEQFF. The chain is built from TRBV11-1 and TRBJ2-1; 9 nucleotides line up with TRBD2. J gave up 7 bases and V 1 base, and 5 bases lay outside the gene matches. This CDR3 contains 15 residues. CDR1 and CDR2 (germline): SGHAT, FQDESV (reference sequence). Combining the CDR3 with reference TRBV11-1 and TRBJ2-1 gives the whole variable domain EAEVAQSPRYKITEKSQAVAFWCDPISGHATLYWYRQILGQGPELLVQFQDESVVDDSQLPKDRFSAERLKGVDSTLKIQPAELGDSAMYLCASSLGLAEINEQFFGPGTRLTVL.

The V and J genes are TRBV5-1 and TRBJ2-5, with D possibly matching TRBD2 (5 bases). There are 13 residues in the CDR3. Germline values: CDR1 SGHRS, CDR2 YFSETQ. Deletions cut 4 bases from V and 4 bases from J, with 11 bases between. For the CDR3, the DNA is TGCGCCAGCAGCCATTGGGCGGGAGAGACCCAGTACTTC. Residues: CASSHWAGETQYF.

This clone showed up just a few times. This chain joins TRBV4-2 and TRBJ2-1; a weak D match, TRBD2 (6 bases). CDR1 LGHNA and CDR2 YNFKEQ come from the germline V gene. CDR3 length equals 15 residues. V was cut by 3 bases and J by 7 bases, with 16 bases left in between. The CDR3 region is CASSHPGMGGNEQFF. The CDR3 nucleotides are TGTGCCAGCAGCCACCCCGGAATGGGAGGAAATGAGCAGTTCTTC.

Only one count was recorded for this clone. The rearrangement uses TRBV10-2 and TRBJ1-4; TRBD1 matches at 10 bases. Germline V gives CDR1 WSHSY, CDR2 SAAADI. V trimming: 2 bases; J trimming: 7 bases; junction bases outside the gene matches: 7. The CDR3 totals 16 residues. The CDR3 DNA reads as TGCGCCAGCAGTGAGCCAGACAGGGGGCGTATTGAAAAACTGTTTTTT. Translating gives CASSEPDRGRIEKLFF.

The chain is built from TRBV5-8 and TRBJ2-2; D remains unclear. Germline CDR1 SGHTS, CDR2 YDEGEE. This CDR3 has 13 amino acids. Trimming removed 4 bases at V and 6 bases at J, with 10 bases between. For the CDR3, the DNA is TGTGCCAGCAGCGTAATCGGTTCCGGGGAGCTGTTTTTT. Its translation is CASSVIGSGELFF.

The chain recombines TRBV6-1 with TRBJ1-1; a possible D gene is TRBD1 (6 bases). CDR3 length: 16 amino acids. The germline CDR1 and CDR2 sequences are MNHNS and SASEGT. V gave up 4 bases and J gave up 3 bases, with 18 bases separating them. DNA of the CDR3: TGTGCCAGCAGTGTACGGAACAGGGAGTACCACACTGAAGCTTTCTTT. Its translation: CASSVRNREYHTEAFF.

This clone was detected a few times. The chain combines TRBV10-3 with TRBJ2-3; TRBD2 matches at 9 bases. The CDR3 is 16 residues long. Trimming took 0 bases from V and 5 from J; bases not matched to a gene: 6. Germline lookup yields CDR1 ENHRY and CDR2 SYGVKD. The CDR3 nucleotides read TGTGCCATCAGTGAGTCTCAGCGGGGGGCAGTAGATACGCAGTATTTT. This codes for CAISESQRGAVDTQYF.

The chain has TRBV2 and TRBJ2-5, with 7 bases aligning to TRBD1. Trimming removed 6 bases from V and 1 base from J; junction bases left unmatched: 2. CDR1 and CDR2 (germline): SNHLY, FYNNEI. CDR3 length: 13 amino acids. CDR3 sequence reads: CASSGTVQETQYF. CDR3 DNA sequence: TGTGCCAGCAGCGGGACAGTCCAAGAGACCCAGTACTTC.

This chain uses TRBV6-5 with TRBJ2-7; D perhaps matches TRBD1 (6 bases). Trimming cost V 2 bases and J 2 bases, with 10 bases left between them. The CDR3 covers 14 residues. The germline gives CDR1 MNHEY, CDR2 SVGAGI. DNA for the CDR3: TGTGCCAGCAGTTACCAACAGGGCCCCTACGAGCAGTACTTC. Its protein is CASSYQQGPYEQYF.

The genes are TRBV5-1 and TRBJ1-1, with D maybe TRBD1 (5 bases). The length of the CDR3 is 15 residues. The V end was cut by 2 bases, the J end by 0 bases, with 11 bases between. Germline V gene sequence: CDR1 SGHRS, CDR2 YFSETQ. CDR3 coding DNA: TGCGCCAGCAGCTTAGGGGATGTGATGAACACTGAAGCTTTCTTT. Translation: CASSLGDVMNTEAFF.

This clone was seen a handful of times. The V and J genes are TRBV6-4 and TRBJ1-2; 9 bases line up with TRBD1. The CDR3 is 16 residues long. Germline assignment: CDR1 MRHNA and CDR2 SNTAGT. V lost 0 bases to trimming and J lost 3 bases; unmatched junction nucleotides: 5. DNA for the CDR3: TGTGCCAGCAGTGACTCAAATACAGGGGGCCACTATGGCTACACCTTC. Residues: CASSDSNTGGHYGYTF.

The rearrangement uses TRBV6-8 and TRBJ2-2; TRBD2 aligns across 10 bases. Germline-derived CDR1 and CDR2 are MNHGY and SAAAGT. CDR3 length: 15 amino acids. Trimming cost V 2 bases and J 6 bases; bases outside gene matches: 3. The CDR3 is CASSYPTSGAGELFF. Here the CDR3 DNA reads TGTGCCAGCAGTTACCCCACTAGCGGGGCCGGGGAGCTGTTTTTT.

The chain carries TRBV10-3 and TRBJ2-5; 10 bases map to TRBD1. Trimming cost V 4 bases and J 5 bases; bases outside gene matches: 16. Germline lookup yields CDR1 ENHRY and CDR2 SYGVKD. The CDR3 covers 18 residues. The CDR3 here is CAISAKLGGTGEQETQYF. The CDR3 nucleotides are TGTGCCATCAGTGCGAAGCTGGGCGGGACAGGGGAGCAGGAGACCCAGTACTTC.

The count of this clone is one. The chain combines TRBV28 with TRBJ2-5; D unclear. CDR1 MDHEN and CDR2 SYDVKM come from the germline V gene. V lost 3 bases and J lost 5, with 13 bases in between. The CDR3 extends over 14 amino acids. The CDR3 DNA reads TGTGCCAGCAGTTTCGCGCACGGGTTGGAGACCCAGTACTTC. Translated: CASSFAHGLETQYF. Variable domain in full (rest from reference TRBV28 and TRBJ2-5): DVKVTQSSRYLVKRTGEKVFLECVQDMDHENMFWYRQDPGLGLRLIYFSYDVKMKEKGDIPEGYSVSREKKERFSLILESASTNQTSMYLCASSFAHGLETQYFGPGTRLLVL.

The chain joins TRBV5-5 to TRBJ2-3, with TRBD1 identical over 7 bases. CDR1 is SGHKS, CDR2 YYEKEE, per germline (reference sequence). CDR3 length: 16 amino acids. The V segment lost 0 bases and the J segment 0 bases; nucleotides outside the gene matches: 4. CDR3: CASSLGTGPSTDTQYF. The CDR3 region has the DNA TGTGCCAGCAGCTTGGGGACAGGACCTAGCACAGATACGCAGTATTTT.